The 21 T cell receptor beta chains presented below share a single source sample, sequenced in a study of cytomegalovirus exposure and HLA in healthy donors. Primers: 60 Vbeta forward and 13 Jbeta reverse. Profiled with immunoSEQ multiplex PCR; TCRdb holds only in-frame clones, not every one. Of 89,000 or so clones detected, just under 85% appear once; the ten largest clones hold around 5.2%. Sequencing input: PBMCs. The receptors here all came from a woman between 18 and 29 years old in good health and CMV-seropositive.

Concerning this clone: A read error may produce the germline difference seen at one junction end. The genes are TRBV7-9 and TRBJ1-5; D gene unclear. The CDR3 is 15 residues long. CDR1 SEHNR and CDR2 FQNEAQ come from the germline V gene (reference sequence). The CDR3: CSSSLFGEGNQPQHF. The CDR3 DNA reads as TGTTCCAGCAGCTTATTTGGGGAGGGCAATCAGCCCCAGCATTTT. The whole variable domain, remainder taken from reference TRBV7-9 and TRBJ1-5, is DTGVSQNPRHKITKRGQNVTFRCDPISEHNRLYWYRQTLGQGPEFLTYFQNEAQLEKSRLLSDRFSAERPKGSFSTLEIQRTEQGDSAMYLCSSSLFGEGNQPQHFGDGTRLSIL.

The V and J genes are TRBV7-8 and TRBJ2-7; no firm D call. V shed 5 bases and J shed 10 bases, with 12 bases lying between them. The germline gives CDR1 SGHVS, CDR2 FQNEAQ. This CDR3 region has 11 residues. The DNA of the CDR3 is TGTGCCAGCAGCCCGGAGATCCGACAGTACTTC. This translates into CASSPEIRQYF.

This clone has just one count. This CDR3 is CASSYSRGGGYTF. Here the CDR3 DNA reads TGTGCCAGCAGTTACTCCCGGGGGGGTGGCTACACCTTC. This sequence joins TRBV6-5 and TRBJ1-2; TRBD1 is a possible D gene (5 bases). CDR1 MNHEY and CDR2 SVGAGI come from the germline V gene. The CDR3 extends over 13 amino acids. Trimming removed 0 bases at V and 7 bases at J, with 9 bases between.

The chain employs TRBV28 and TRBJ1-4; TRBD1 is a possible D gene (6 bases). Germline-derived CDR1 and CDR2 are MDHEN and SYDVKM. The CDR3 is 14 residues long. V was pared by 3 bases and J by 5 bases, with 10 bases between. CDR3 DNA: TGTGCCAGCAGTTTCTACAGGGACAATGAAAAACTGTTTTTT. Translation gives CASSFYRDNEKLFF.

The chain has TRBV7-6 and TRBJ2-1, with D uncertain. V was trimmed by 1 base and J by 7 bases, leaving 5 bases between them. Germline V gene lookup returns CDR1 SGHVS and CDR2 FNYEAQ. CDR3 length: 12 residues. The CDR3 sequence is CASSLVNNEQFF. CDR3 bases: TGTGCCAGCAGCTTAGTTAATAATGAGCAGTTCTTC.

The chain combines TRBV28 with TRBJ1-5; possibly TRBD1 for D (5 bases). Trimming removed 7 bases at V and 7 bases at J, with 17 bases between. CDR3 length: 14 amino acids. CDR1 is MDHEN and CDR2 is SYDVKM in the germline V gene. This chain's CDR3 is CASTIPGGVQPQHF. For the CDR3, the DNA is TGTGCCAGCACCATCCCTGGGGGGGTCCAGCCCCAGCATTTT. The variable domain in full, with the rest retrieved from reference TRBV28 and TRBJ1-5, is DVKVTQSSRYLVKRTGEKVFLECVQDMDHENMFWYRQDPGLGLRLIYFSYDVKMKEKGDIPEGYSVSREKKERFSLILESASTNQTSMYLCASTIPGGVQPQHFGDGTRLSIL.

V gene TRBV7-9 combines with J gene TRBJ2-7; 9 nucleotides agree with TRBD1. Trimming cost V 1 base and J 6 bases; bases outside gene matches: 16. Germline V gene sequence: CDR1 SEHNR, CDR2 FQNEAQ (reference sequence). This CDR3 is 18 amino acids long. CDR3 protein: CASSLGVGTGLGSGEQYF. The CDR3 coding sequence is TGTGCCAGCAGCTTAGGAGTGGGGACAGGGCTAGGTTCGGGCGAGCAGTACTTC.

There are a few counts of this clone. The rearrangement joins TRBV30 to TRBJ1-1; no reliable D call. The V gene's germline CDR1 is GTSNPN and CDR2 SVGIG (reference sequence). The CDR3 is 13 amino acids. V was trimmed by 0 bases and J by 6 bases, leaving 11 bases between them. CDR3 in amino acids: CAWSVGGKAEAFF. The DNA of the CDR3 is TGTGCCTGGAGTGTTGGAGGAAAAGCTGAAGCTTTCTTT.

The V call is TRBV7-9, the J call TRBJ2-3, with TRBD2 identical over 13 bases. CDR3 size: 17 residues. Germline CDR1 reads SEHNR; CDR2 reads FQNEAQ (reference sequence). Unmatched junction bases numbered 8, after V lost 5 bases and J lost 3 bases. CDR3 sequence reads: CASSIPTSGGPTDTQYF. CDR3 bases: TGTGCCAGCAGCATCCCGACTAGCGGGGGGCCGACAGATACGCAGTATTTT.

V is TRBV5-1 and J is TRBJ1-1, with D possibly TRBD1 on 5 matching bases. CDR1 is SGHRS and CDR2 is YFSETQ in the germline V gene. V was pared by 5 bases and J by 0 bases, with 11 bases between. The CDR3 has 14 amino acids. This CDR3 reads CASRDRGMNTEAFF. The CDR3, as DNA: TGCGCCAGCAGAGACCGGGGGATGAACACTGAAGCTTTCTTT.

The genes are TRBV5-1 and TRBJ1-2; 7 nucleotides match TRBD1. The CDR3 extends over 14 amino acids. Germline values: CDR1 SGHRS, CDR2 YFSETQ. V shed 5 bases and J 7 bases; nucleotides not matched to a gene: 11. This CDR3 is CASRPTGDAGGYTF. The CDR3 nucleotides read TGCGCCAGCAGGCCCACAGGGGATGCGGGTGGCTACACCTTC.

This rearrangement joins TRBV6-5 to TRBJ1-5, with a tentative D call TRBD1 (5 bases). Germline assignment: CDR1 MNHEY and CDR2 SVGAGI. This CDR3 contains 14 residues. The V end lost 5 bases, the J end lost 3 bases, and 11 bases lay between the germline ends. The CDR3, as DNA: TGTGCCAGCAGTGCCAACAGGATCAATCAGCCCCAGCATTTT. It codes for CASSANRINQPQHF.

The chain carries TRBV29-1 and TRBJ2-3; the match to TRBD2 covers 8 bases. The CDR3 contains 14 residues. The germline V gene encodes CDR1 SQVTM and CDR2 ANQGSEA. V was clipped by 4 bases and J by 0 bases; unmatched bases: 3. CDR3 in amino acids: CSVGQRESTDTQYF. The CDR3 nucleotides are TGCAGCGTTGGGCAGCGGGAGAGCACAGATACGCAGTATTTT.

The chain recombines TRBV10-2 with TRBJ1-3; 7 nucleotides line up with TRBD1. Trimming cost V 10 bases and J 1 base; bases outside gene matches: 16. Germline V CDR1 and CDR2: WSHSY, SAAADI. This CDR3 has 17 amino acids. CDR3 nucleotides: TGCGCCAAAGCCCAGAGGGGGCTCAAGAGTTCTGGAAACACCATATATTTT. Its protein is CAKAQRGLKSSGNTIYF.

This clone was seen a handful of times. The chain uses TRBV5-4 and TRBJ2-7; a possible D gene is TRBD1 (6 bases). Germline V CDR1 and CDR2: SGHNT, YYREEE (reference sequence). The CDR3 runs to 14 residues. V lost 4 bases and J lost 3, with 14 bases in between. CDR3 sequence (DNA): TGTGCCAGCAGCCCCGGGGCAGGGGACTACGAGCAGTACTTC. It is translated as CASSPGAGDYEQYF.

This clone appeared a single time. In nucleotides, the CDR3 is TGTGCCAGCAGTCAAACCGGGACAGGTGAAGCTTTCTTT. Translating gives CASSQTGTGEAFF. The rearrangement joins TRBV6-1 to TRBJ1-1; 8 bases match TRBD1. From germline, CDR1 is MNHNS and CDR2 SASEGT. The ends lost 5 bases at V and 7 bases at J; junction bases unmatched: 6. The CDR3 is made up of 13 amino acids.

V gene TRBV25-1 combines with J gene TRBJ2-7, with D perhaps TRBD2 (6 bases). This CDR3 is 15 amino acids long. Trimming took off 5 bases at V and 5 bases at J, with 19 bases between the two ends. Looked up from germline, CDR1 is MGHDK and CDR2 is SYGVNS. The CDR3 DNA reads TGTGCCAGCAGTCCTCCCCGGGGCGGGACCCACGAGCAGTACTTC. Amino acids: CASSPPRGGTHEQYF.

CDR3 nucleotides: TGCGCCAGCAGCTCGACTACAACTAATGAAAAACTGTTTTTT. It yields the protein CASSSTTTNEKLFF. V gene TRBV5-1 combines with J gene TRBJ1-4; D gene unclear. Germline CDR1 and CDR2: SGHRS and YFSETQ. The V gene lost 3 bases and the J gene lost 0 bases, with 6 bases spanning the gap. CDR3 length: 14 residues. The whole variable domain, filled in from reference TRBV5-1 and TRBJ1-4, reads KAGVTQTPRYLIKTRGQQVTLSCSPISGHRSVSWYQQTPGQGLQFLFEYFSETQRNKGNFPGRFSGRQFSNSRSEMNVSTLELGDSALYLCASSSTTTNEKLFFGSGTQLSVL.

The genes are TRBV18 and TRBJ2-7; tentatively, D is TRBD1 (5 bases). The V and J ends lost 0 bases and 5 bases respectively, with 11 bases between them. This CDR3 is 14 amino acids long. In germline, CDR1 is KGHSH, CDR2 LQKENI. As DNA, the CDR3 is TGTGCCAGCTCACCACCAGGGGTGGCGGACGAGCAGTACTTC. Encoded protein: CASSPPGVADEQYF. The whole variable domain, filled in from reference TRBV18 and TRBJ2-7, reads NAGVMQNPRHLVRRRGQEARLRCSPMKGHSHVYWYRQLPEEGLKFMVYLQKENIIDESGMPKERFSAEFPKEGPSILRIQQVVRGDSAAYFCASSPPGVADEQYFGPGTRLTVT.

This clone has more than one count but fewer than ten. The rearrangement uses TRBV10-3 and TRBJ1-5; a weak D match, TRBD1 (5 bases). V was cut by 3 bases and J by 2 bases, with 11 bases left in between. CDR3 length: 15 residues. In germline, CDR1 is ENHRY, CDR2 SYGVKD. CDR3 in DNA: TGTGCCATCAGTGAATGGGGGGATGGCAATCAGCCCCAGCATTTT. Protein product: CAISEWGDGNQPQHF.

This clone has only one observation. The rearrangement links TRBV6-6 to TRBJ2-7; D is possibly TRBD2 (6 bases). The V end lost 6 bases, the J end lost 6 bases, and 12 bases lay between the germline ends. The germline CDR1 and CDR2 sequences are MNHNY and SVGAGI (reference sequence). The length of the CDR3 is 12 residues. Here the CDR3 reads CASRRDLAEQYF. The CDR3 DNA reads as TGTGCCAGCAGGCGGGACTTAGCCGAGCAGTACTTC.